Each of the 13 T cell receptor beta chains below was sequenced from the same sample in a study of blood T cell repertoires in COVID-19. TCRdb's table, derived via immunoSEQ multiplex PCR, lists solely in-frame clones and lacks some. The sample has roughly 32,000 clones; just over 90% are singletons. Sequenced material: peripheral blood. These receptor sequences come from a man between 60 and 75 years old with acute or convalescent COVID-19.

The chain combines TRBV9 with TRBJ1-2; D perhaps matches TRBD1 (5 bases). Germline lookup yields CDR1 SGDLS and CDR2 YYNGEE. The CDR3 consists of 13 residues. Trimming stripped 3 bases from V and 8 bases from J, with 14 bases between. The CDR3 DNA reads TGTGCCAGCAGCGCCGCAGGGAATTACGGCTACACCTTC. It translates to CASSAAGNYGYTF.

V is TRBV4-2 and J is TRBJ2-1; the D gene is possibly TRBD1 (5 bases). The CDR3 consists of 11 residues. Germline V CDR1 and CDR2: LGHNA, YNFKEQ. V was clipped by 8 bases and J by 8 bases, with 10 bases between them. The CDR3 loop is CASGAWDEQFF. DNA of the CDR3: TGTGCCAGCGGGGCTTGGGATGAGCAGTTCTTC.

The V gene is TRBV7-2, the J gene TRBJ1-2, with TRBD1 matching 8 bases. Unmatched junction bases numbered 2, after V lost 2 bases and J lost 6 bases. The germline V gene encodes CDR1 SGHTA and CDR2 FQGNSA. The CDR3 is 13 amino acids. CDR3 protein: CASSLRQGNGYTF. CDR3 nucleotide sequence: TGTGCCAGCAGCTTAAGACAGGGGAATGGCTACACCTTC.

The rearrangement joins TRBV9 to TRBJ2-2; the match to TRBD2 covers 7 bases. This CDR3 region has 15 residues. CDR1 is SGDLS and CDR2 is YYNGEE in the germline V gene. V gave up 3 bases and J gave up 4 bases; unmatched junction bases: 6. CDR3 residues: CASSAPLAATGELFF. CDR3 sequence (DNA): TGTGCCAGCAGCGCCCCTCTAGCGGCCACCGGGGAGCTGTTTTTT.

The CDR3 loop reads CASSLSGGPGTEAFF. The CDR3 bases are TGTGCCAGCAGTTTATCGGGGGGGCCCGGTACTGAAGCTTTCTTT. The gene calls are TRBV27 and TRBJ1-1, with a possible D match to TRBD1 (6 bases). The germline gives CDR1 MNHEY, CDR2 SMNVEV (reference sequence). This CDR3 contains 15 residues. V was shortened by 0 bases and J by 5 bases, with 13 bases between the two germline ends.

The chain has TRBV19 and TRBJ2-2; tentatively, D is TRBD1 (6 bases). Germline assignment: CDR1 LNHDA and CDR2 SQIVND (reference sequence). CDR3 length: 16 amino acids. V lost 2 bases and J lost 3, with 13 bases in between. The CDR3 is CASSIRQGWDTGELFF. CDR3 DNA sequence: TGTGCCAGTAGTATACGGCAGGGGTGGGACACCGGGGAGCTGTTTTTT.

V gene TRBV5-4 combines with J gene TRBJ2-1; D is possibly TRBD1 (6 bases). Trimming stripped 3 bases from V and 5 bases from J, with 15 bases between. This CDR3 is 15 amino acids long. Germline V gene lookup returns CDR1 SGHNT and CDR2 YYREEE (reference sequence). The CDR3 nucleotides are TGTGCCAGCAGCTCCGGGACATCCAGGGACAATGAGCAGTTCTTC. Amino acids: CASSSGTSRDNEQFF.

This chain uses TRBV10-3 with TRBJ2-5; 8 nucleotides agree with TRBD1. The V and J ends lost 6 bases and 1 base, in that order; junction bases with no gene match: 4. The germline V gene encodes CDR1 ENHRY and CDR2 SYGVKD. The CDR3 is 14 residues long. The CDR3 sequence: CAIRPTGGQETQYF. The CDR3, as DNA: TGTGCCATCAGACCTACAGGGGGCCAAGAGACCCAGTACTTC.

CDR3 in amino acids: CASSLVRQGGTEAFF. The CDR3 DNA reads TGTGCCAGCAGCTTGGTTCGACAGGGGGGCACTGAAGCTTTCTTT. This sequence joins TRBV5-8 and TRBJ1-1; TRBD1 aligns across 9 bases. The CDR3 extends over 15 amino acids. V shed 0 bases and J 4 bases; nucleotides not matched to a gene: 4. CDR1 and CDR2 from the germline V gene are SGHTS and YDEGEE.

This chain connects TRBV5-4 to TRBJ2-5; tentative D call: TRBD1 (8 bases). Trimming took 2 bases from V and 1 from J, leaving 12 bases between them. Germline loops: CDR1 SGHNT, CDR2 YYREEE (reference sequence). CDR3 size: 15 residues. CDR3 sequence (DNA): TGTGCCAGCAGCTTAACAGGGGGGGTCCAAGAGACCCAGTACTTC. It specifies CASSLTGGVQETQYF.

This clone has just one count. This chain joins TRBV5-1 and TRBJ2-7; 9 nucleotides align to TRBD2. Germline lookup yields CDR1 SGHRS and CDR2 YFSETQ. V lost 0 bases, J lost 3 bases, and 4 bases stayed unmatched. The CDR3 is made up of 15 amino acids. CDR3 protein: CASSLGLAGDYEQYV. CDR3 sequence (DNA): TGCGCCAGCAGCTTGGGTTTAGCGGGAGACTACGAGCAGTACGTC.

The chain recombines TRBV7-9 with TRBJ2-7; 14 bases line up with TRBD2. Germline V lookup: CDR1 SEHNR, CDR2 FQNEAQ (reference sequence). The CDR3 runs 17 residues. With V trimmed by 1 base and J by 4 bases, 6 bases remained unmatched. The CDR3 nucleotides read TGTGCCAGCAGCTTAGGTGTGGGACTAGCGGGAGTTTACGAGCAGTACTTC. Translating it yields CASSLGVGLAGVYEQYF.

The CDR3 DNA sequence: TGTGCCAGCGGTCTATGGGCCCCCGGGGTTATGGAAGGAAACACCATATATTTT. Translating it yields CASGLWAPGVMEGNTIYF. The chain has TRBV7-2 and TRBJ1-3; no clear D gene. The CDR3 totals 18 residues. Deletions cut 8 bases from V and 4 bases from J, with 27 bases between. CDR1 SGHTA and CDR2 FQGNSA come from the germline V gene.